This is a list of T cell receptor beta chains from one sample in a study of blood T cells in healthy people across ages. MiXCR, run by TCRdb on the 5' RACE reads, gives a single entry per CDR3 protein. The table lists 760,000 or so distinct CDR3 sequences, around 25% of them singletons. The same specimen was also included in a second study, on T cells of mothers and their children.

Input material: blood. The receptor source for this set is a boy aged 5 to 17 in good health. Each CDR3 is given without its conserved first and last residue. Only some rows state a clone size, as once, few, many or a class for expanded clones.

CDR3 protein: SVGSGTDTQY; CDR3 length: 10; V gene: TRBV20-1; clone size: .; J gene: TRBJ2-3
CDR3 protein: ASSPPLTSGGYEQY; CDR3 length: 14; V gene: TRBV7-9; clone size: few; J gene: TRBJ2-7
CDR3 protein: SARDTRGSIQTYNSPLH; CDR3 length: 17; V gene: TRBV20-1; clone size: .; J gene: TRBJ1-6
CDR3 protein: ATLQGDYGYT; CDR3 length: 10; V gene: TRBV10-3; clone size: .; J gene: TRBJ1-2
CDR3 protein: ASSAGRVMNTEAF; CDR3 length: 13; V gene: TRBV5-6; clone size: .; J gene: TRBJ1-1
CDR3 protein: ASSAGLAGGASHETQY; CDR3 length: 16; V gene: TRBV9; clone size: few; J gene: TRBJ2-5
CDR3 protein: ASSQVPGDSVNTIY; CDR3 length: 14; V gene: TRBV4-2; clone size: .; J gene: TRBJ1-3
CDR3 protein: ASSLVPGQGQDEY; CDR3 length: 13; V gene: TRBV5-1; clone size: few; J gene: TRBJ2-7
CDR3 protein: SATGGRSGGAGNEQF; CDR3 length: 15; V gene: TRBV20-1; clone size: few; J gene: .
CDR3 protein: ASSLEPGISNSPLH; CDR3 length: 14; V gene: TRBV12-3/TRBV12-4; clone size: .; J gene: TRBJ1-6